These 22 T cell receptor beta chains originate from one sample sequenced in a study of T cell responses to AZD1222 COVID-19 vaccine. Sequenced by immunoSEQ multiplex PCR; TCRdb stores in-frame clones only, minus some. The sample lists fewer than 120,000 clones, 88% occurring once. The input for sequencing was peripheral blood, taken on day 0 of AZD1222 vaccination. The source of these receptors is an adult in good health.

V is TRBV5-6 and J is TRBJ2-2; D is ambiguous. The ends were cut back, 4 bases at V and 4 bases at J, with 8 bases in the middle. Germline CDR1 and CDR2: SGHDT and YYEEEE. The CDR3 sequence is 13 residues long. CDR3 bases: TGTGCCAGCAGCCCGTACCTCACCGGGGAGCTGTTTTTT. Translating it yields CASSPYLTGELFF.

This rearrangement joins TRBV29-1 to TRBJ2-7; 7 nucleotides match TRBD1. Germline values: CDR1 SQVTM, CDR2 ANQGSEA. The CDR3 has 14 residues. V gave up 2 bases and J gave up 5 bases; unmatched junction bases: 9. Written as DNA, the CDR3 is TGCAGCGTTGAATCCCGACAGGGTCGGAACGAGCAGTACTTC. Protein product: CSVESRQGRNEQYF.

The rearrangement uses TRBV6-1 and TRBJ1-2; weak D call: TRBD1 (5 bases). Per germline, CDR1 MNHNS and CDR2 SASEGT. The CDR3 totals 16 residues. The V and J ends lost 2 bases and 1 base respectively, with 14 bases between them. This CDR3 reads CASSERQGRSNYGYTF. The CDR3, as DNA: TGTGCCAGCAGTGAAAGGCAGGGCCGAAGTAACTATGGCTACACCTTC.

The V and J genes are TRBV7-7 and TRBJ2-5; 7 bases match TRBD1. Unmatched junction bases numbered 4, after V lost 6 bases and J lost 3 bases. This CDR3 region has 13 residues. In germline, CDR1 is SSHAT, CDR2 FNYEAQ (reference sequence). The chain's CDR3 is CASRKTGEETQYF. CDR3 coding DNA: TGTGCCAGCAGGAAAACAGGGGAAGAGACCCAGTACTTC.

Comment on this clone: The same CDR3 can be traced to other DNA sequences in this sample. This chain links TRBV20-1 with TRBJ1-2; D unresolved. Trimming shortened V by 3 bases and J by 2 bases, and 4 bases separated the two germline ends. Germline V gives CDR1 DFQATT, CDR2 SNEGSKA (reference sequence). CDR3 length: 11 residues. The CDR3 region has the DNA TGCAGTGCTAGCCCCAACTATGGCTACACCTTC. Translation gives CSASPNYGYTF.

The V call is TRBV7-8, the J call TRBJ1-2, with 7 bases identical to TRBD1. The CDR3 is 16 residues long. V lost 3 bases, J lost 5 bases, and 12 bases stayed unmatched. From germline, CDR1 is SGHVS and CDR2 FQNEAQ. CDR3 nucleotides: TGTGCCAGCAGCTTGGTTTCGGGACAGCGAGGATATGGCTACACCTTC. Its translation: CASSLVSGQRGYGYTF.

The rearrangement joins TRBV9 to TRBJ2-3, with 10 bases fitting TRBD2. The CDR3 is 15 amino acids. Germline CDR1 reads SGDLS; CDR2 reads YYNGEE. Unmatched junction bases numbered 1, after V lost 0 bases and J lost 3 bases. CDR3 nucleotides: TGTGCCAGCAGCGTAGGAGCGGGAGGGACAGATACGCAGTATTTT. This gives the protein CASSVGAGGTDTQYF.

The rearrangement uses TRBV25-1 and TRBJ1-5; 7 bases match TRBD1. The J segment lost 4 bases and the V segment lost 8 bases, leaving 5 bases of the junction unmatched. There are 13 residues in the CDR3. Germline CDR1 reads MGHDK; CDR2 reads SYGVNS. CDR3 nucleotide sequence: TGTGCCAGCCAAGACAGGGATAATCAGCCCCAGCATTTT. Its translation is CASQDRDNQPQHF. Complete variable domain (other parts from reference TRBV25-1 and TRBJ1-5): EADIYQTPRYLVIGTGKKITLECSQTMGHDKMYWYQQDPGMELHLIHYSYGVNSTEKGDLSSESTVSRIRTEHFPLTLESARPSHTSQYLCASQDRDNQPQHFGDGTRLSIL.

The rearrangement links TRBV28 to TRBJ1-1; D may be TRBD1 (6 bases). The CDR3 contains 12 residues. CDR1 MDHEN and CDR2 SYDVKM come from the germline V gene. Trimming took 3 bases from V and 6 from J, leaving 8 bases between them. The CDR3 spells CASSLGASEAFF. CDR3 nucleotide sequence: TGTGCCAGCAGTTTGGGGGCCTCTGAAGCTTTCTTT.

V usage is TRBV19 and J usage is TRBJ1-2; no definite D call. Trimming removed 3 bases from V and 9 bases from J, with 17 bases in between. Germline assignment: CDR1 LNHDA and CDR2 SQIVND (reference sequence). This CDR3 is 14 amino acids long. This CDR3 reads CASSIPPGRRSYTF. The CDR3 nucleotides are TGTGCCAGTAGTATCCCCCCCGGACGACGGAGCTACACCTTC.

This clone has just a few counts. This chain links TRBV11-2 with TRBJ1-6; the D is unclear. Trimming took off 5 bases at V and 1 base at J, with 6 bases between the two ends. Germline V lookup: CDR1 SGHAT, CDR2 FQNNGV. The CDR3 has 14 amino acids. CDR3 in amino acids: CASSPPSYNSPLHF. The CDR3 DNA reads TGTGCCAGCAGCCCCCCTTCCTATAATTCACCCCTCCACTTT. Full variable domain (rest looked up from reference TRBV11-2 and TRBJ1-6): EAGVAQSPRYKIIEKRQSVAFWCNPISGHATLYWYQQILGQGPKLLIQFQNNGVVDDSQLPKDRFSAERLKGVDSTLKIQPAKLEDSAVYLCASSPPSYNSPLHFGNGTRLTVT.

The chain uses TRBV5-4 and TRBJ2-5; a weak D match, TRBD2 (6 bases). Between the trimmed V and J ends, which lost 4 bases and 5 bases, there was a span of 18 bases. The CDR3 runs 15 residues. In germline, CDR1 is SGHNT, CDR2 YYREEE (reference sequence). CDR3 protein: CASSLTYGGSETQYF. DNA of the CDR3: TGTGCCAGCAGCCTAACTTACGGGGGATCGGAGACCCAGTACTTC.

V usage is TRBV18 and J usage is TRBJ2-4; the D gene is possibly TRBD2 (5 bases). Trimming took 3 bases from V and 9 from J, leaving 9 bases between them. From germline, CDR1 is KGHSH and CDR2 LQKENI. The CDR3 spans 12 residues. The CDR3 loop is CASSPNGSIQYF. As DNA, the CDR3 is TGTGCCAGCTCACCTAATGGGAGCATTCAGTACTTC.

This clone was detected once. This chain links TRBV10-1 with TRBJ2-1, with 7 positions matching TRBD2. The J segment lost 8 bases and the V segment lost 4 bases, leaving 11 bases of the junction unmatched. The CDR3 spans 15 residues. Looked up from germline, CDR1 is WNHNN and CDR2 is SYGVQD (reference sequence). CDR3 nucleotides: TGCGCCAGCAGTGCCGGGCCAGCGGGATCGGATGAGCAGTTCTTC. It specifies CASSAGPAGSDEQFF.

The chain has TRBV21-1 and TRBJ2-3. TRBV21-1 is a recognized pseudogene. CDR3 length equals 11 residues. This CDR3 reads CASSKVYTQYF. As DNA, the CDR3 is TGTGCCAGCAGCAAAGTGTATACGCAGTATTTT.

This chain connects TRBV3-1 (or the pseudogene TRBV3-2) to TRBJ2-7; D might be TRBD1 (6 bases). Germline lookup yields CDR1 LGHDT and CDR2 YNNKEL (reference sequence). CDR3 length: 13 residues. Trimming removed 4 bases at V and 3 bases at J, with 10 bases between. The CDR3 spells CASSPGQNYEQYF. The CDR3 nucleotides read TGTGCCAGCAGCCCCGGACAGAACTACGAGCAGTACTTC.

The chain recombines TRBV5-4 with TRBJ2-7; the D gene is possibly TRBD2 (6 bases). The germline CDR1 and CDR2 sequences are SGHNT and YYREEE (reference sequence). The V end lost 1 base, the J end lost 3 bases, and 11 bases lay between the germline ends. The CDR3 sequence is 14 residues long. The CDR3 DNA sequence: TGTGCCAGCAGCTTGCGGCAGGACTACTACGAGCAGTACTTC. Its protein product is CASSLRQDYYEQYF.

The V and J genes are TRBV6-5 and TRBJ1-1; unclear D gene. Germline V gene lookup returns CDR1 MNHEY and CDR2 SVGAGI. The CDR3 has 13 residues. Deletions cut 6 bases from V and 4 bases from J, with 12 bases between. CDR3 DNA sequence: TGTGCCAGCAGGTGGGCCCCGGGCACTGAAGCTTTCTTT. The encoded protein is CASRWAPGTEAFF.

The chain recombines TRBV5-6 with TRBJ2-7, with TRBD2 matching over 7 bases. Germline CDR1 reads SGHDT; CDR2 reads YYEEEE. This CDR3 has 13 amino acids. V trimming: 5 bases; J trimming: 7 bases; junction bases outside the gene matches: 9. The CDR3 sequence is CASSRGVAGEQYF. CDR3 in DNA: TGTGCCAGCAGTCGGGGGGTCGCGGGAGAGCAGTACTTC. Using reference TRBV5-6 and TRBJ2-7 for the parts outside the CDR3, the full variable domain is DAGVTQSPTHLIKTRGQQVTLRCSPKSGHDTVSWYQQALGQGPQFIFQYYEEEERQRGNFPDRFSGHQFPNYSSELNVNALLLGDSALYLCASSRGVAGEQYFGPGTRLTVT.

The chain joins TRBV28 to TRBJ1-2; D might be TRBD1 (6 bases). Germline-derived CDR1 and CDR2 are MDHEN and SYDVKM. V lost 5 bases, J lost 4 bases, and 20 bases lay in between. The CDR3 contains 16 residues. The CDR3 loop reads CASSDPRGTKIYGYTF. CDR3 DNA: TGTGCCAGCAGTGATCCCCGTGGGACAAAAATCTATGGCTACACCTTC.

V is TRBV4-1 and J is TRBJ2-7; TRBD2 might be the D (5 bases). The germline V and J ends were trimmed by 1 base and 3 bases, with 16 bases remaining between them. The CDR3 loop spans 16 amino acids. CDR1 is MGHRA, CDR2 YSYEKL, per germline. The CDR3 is CASSQVTAAFFYEQYF. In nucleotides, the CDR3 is TGCGCCAGCAGCCAAGTAACAGCGGCCTTTTTCTACGAGCAGTACTTC.

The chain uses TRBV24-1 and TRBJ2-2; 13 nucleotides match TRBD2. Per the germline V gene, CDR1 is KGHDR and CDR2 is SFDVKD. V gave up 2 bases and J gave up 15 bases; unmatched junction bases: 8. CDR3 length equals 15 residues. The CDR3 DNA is TGTGCCACCAGTGATTGGGGACTAGCGGGGAGTGGGATGTTTTTT. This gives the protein CATSDWGLAGSGMFF.